At least ten counts were recorded for the clone carrying this T cell receptor (beta chain). This specimen belongs to a study of blood T cell repertoires in COVID-19. Sequenced by immunoSEQ multiplex PCR; TCRdb stores in-frame clones only, minus some. Among about 210,000 clones listed, about 86% were seen once. Living in 25 or so US areas, the participants were between 18 and 89 years of age. The TCR sequence derives from a woman aged 40 to 50 with acute COVID-19. The sequenced sample was PBMCs or T cells enriched from blood (not recorded which).

CDR3 protein: CASSDSTGGALSGGYTF. In DNA, the CDR3 is TGTGCCAGCAGTGATTCAACAGGGGGCGCTTTATCTGGTGGCTACACCTTC. V gene TRBV6-1 combines with J gene TRBJ1-2; TRBD1 matches 9 bases. Trimming removed 3 bases from V and 7 bases from J; junction bases left unmatched: 15. The germline V gene has CDR1 MNHNS and CDR2 SASEGT. The CDR3 contains 17 residues.